The 27 T cell receptor beta chains below come from one sample, sequenced in a study of CD8 T cells in ankylosing spondylitis. In TCRdb, the 5' RACE reads were re-called with MiXCR into one record per CDR3 protein. The table includes under 250,000 distinct CDR3 sequences, approximately 8.4% detected once. Sample: blood, either unsorted or a sorted T cell fraction (not recorded which). Every receptor here comes from a female donor with ankylosing spondylitis or in good health (not recorded which).

This clonotype was observed many times. The rearrangement links TRBV6-6 to TRBJ2-7, with 9 positions matching TRBD2. The CDR3 length is 13 residues. The germline V gene encodes CDR1 MNHNY and CDR2 SVGAGI (reference sequence). V shed 4 bases, J shed 9 bases, and the junction held 7 bases outside the gene matches. The CDR3 sequence: CASSSASGNGQYF. The CDR3 DNA is TGTGCCAGCAGTTCGGCTAGCGGGAACGGGCAGTACTTC.

There are a few counts of this clonotype. The chain links TRBV28 to TRBJ1-1; 8 bases agree with TRBD1. This CDR3 comprises 15 residues. Trimming removed 6 bases from V and 1 base from J; junction bases left unmatched: 7. Germline V gene lookup returns CDR1 MDHEN and CDR2 SYDVKM. This CDR3 is CASRPTGTGNTEAFF. CDR3 DNA sequence: TGTGCCAGCAGACCTACAGGGACAGGGAACACTGAAGCTTTCTTT.

The chain uses TRBV29-1 and TRBJ2-1; 8 bases match TRBD2. The CDR3 runs 15 residues. V dropped 2 bases and J dropped 4; count of bases not matched to a gene: 7. Per the germline V gene, CDR1 is SQVTM and CDR2 is ANQGSEA. CDR3 in amino acids: CSVEPAGVNYNEQFF. DNA for the CDR3: TGCAGCGTTGAACCAGCGGGAGTCAATTACAATGAGCAGTTCTTC.

This clonotype was detected ten times or more. V is TRBV5-1 and J is TRBJ2-3; D is unresolved. Germline lookup yields CDR1 SGHRS and CDR2 YFSETQ. The CDR3 is 15 residues long. The ends were cut back, 1 base at V and 0 bases at J, with 9 bases in the middle. The CDR3 loop is CASSLTPSSTDTQYF. The CDR3 nucleotides are TGCGCCAGCAGCTTGACACCTTCTAGCACAGATACGCAGTATTTT.

This chain joins TRBV29-1 and TRBJ2-5; 7 bases are a match to TRBD1. The germline CDR1 and CDR2 sequences are SQVTM and ANQGSEA. The CDR3 sequence is 12 residues long. Germline trimming cut 6 bases from V and 5 bases from J; bases unmatched to any gene: 6. The CDR3 DNA follows: TGCAGCGTATACAGGGGTGACGAGACCCAGTACTTC. It translates to CSVYRGDETQYF.

This clonotype was seen repeatedly, ten times or more. The chain couples TRBV28 to TRBJ1-2; TRBD1 might be the D (6 bases). The ends were cut back, 4 bases at V and 4 bases at J, with 13 bases in the middle. There are 14 residues in the CDR3. From germline, CDR1 is MDHEN and CDR2 SYDVKM. CDR3 loop: CASSSYGQIYGYTF. The DNA for the CDR3 is TGTGCCAGCAGTTCTTATGGACAGATCTATGGCTACACCTTC.

This clonotype appeared a few times. J is TRBJ2-5 and V is TRBV20-1; D gene unclear. Trimming shortened V by 8 bases and J by 2 bases, and 21 bases separated the two germline ends. The CDR3 covers 15 residues. Germline CDR1 DFQATT, CDR2 SNEGSKA (reference sequence). CDR3 residues: CSSWDSGVTQETQYF. In nucleotides, the CDR3 is TGCAGTTCTTGGGATAGTGGGGTAACTCAAGAGACCCAGTACTTC.

This clonotype was seen at least ten times. The chain joins TRBV6-2 or TRBV6-3 to TRBJ1-2; D not resolved. The CDR3 is made up of 13 amino acids. CDR1 is MNHEY, CDR2 SVGEGT, per germline. V lost 2 bases to trimming and J lost 1 base, with 5 bases between them. CDR3 sequence reads: CASSYNSNYGYTF. As DNA, the CDR3 is TGTGCCAGCAGTTACAACAGTAACTATGGCTACACCTTC.

This clonotype was counted only a few times. This chain connects TRBV25-1 to TRBJ2-7; 10 positions match TRBD2. This CDR3 is built from 13 residues. The junction had 5 bases not matched to a gene; V was cut back by 7 bases and J by 5 bases. Germline assignment: CDR1 MGHDK and CDR2 SYGVNS. The CDR3 protein is CASNSSGRDEQYF. CDR3 nucleotides: TGTGCCAGCAACTCAAGCGGGAGGGACGAGCAGTACTTC.

This clonotype turned up a few times. The chain employs TRBV4-3 and TRBJ2-5; D not certain. CDR1 is LGHNA and CDR2 is YSLEER in the germline V gene. The CDR3 length is 13 residues. V was trimmed by 4 bases and J by 5 bases, leaving 11 bases between them. DNA for the CDR3: TGCGCCAGCAGCCCCATGCCTCAGGAGACCCAGTACTTC. Amino acid sequence: CASSPMPQETQYF.

The chain links TRBV19 to TRBJ2-3; no clear D. Germline lookup yields CDR1 LNHDA and CDR2 SQIVND (reference sequence). Trimming stripped 3 bases from V and 0 bases from J, with 10 bases between. CDR3 size: 15 residues. The CDR3 loop is CASSISGSSTDTQYF. In nucleotides, the CDR3 is TGTGCCAGTAGTATCTCCGGGTCCAGCACAGATACGCAGTATTTT. The full variable domain, in which reference TRBV19 and TRBJ2-3 provide the parts outside the CDR3, is DGGITQSPKYLFRKEGQNVTLSCEQNLNHDAMYWYRQDPGQGLRLIYYSQIVNDFQKGDIAEGYSVSREKKESFPLTVTSAQKNPTAFYLCASSISGSSTDTQYFGPGTRLTVL.

This clonotype has ten or more counts. This rearrangement joins TRBV3-1 to TRBJ1-2, with D maybe TRBD1 (5 bases). Per the germline V gene, CDR1 is LGHDT and CDR2 is YNNKEL (reference sequence). The germline V and J ends were trimmed by 3 bases and 8 bases, with 16 bases remaining between them. This CDR3 is built from 14 residues. CDR3 bases: TGTGCCAGCAGCCACATATACGACAGTCGCGGCTACACCTTC. Protein product: CASSHIYDSRGYTF.

This clonotype came up many times. The CDR3 bases are TGTGCCAGCAGCCAACTGGCCGGGACACCGGCCAACGAGCAGTACTTC. This encodes CASSQLAGTPANEQYF. This chain uses TRBV3-1 with TRBJ2-7; tentative D call: TRBD1 (6 bases). Germline V CDR1 and CDR2: LGHDT, YNNKEL (reference sequence). The CDR3 covers 16 residues. V lost 2 bases and J 5 bases, leaving 19 bases between the germline ends.

This clonotype was found once. Lacking the conserved final phenylalanine or tryptophan, this CDR3 likely reflects a read error. The chain links TRBV29-1 to TRBJ2-7; 9 nucleotides agree with TRBD1. V lost 4 bases and J lost 1; bases outside the gene matches: 11. Germline values: CDR1 SQVTM, CDR2 ANQGSEA. The CDR3 runs to 16 residues. The CDR3 loop reads CSVGSGQGIRSYEQYL. Here the CDR3 DNA reads TGCAGCGTTGGGTCGGGACAGGGTATCCGATCCTACGAGCAGTACCTC.

This clonotype has at least ten counts. Its ends do not fully match the called genes, so a read error is possible. The chain carries TRBV30 and TRBJ2-7; 8 nucleotides line up with TRBD1. The CDR3 length is 14 residues. Germline V gene lookup returns CDR1 GTSNPN and CDR2 SVGIG (reference sequence). CDR3 coding DNA: TGTGCCTGGCGTGGGACAGGCTCTGGCTACGAGCAGTGCTTC. Translation: CAWRGTGSGYEQCF.

Of note for this clonotype: The junction departs from germline at one end; a sequencing error may be responsible. The chain combines TRBV6-2 or TRBV6-3 with TRBJ2-3, with TRBD2 matching 8 bases. CDR1 MNHEY and CDR2 SVGEGT come from the germline V gene. The CDR3 totals 12 residues. The CDR3 sequence: CASSAGTSSIHF. CDR3 in DNA: TGTGCCAGCAGTGCCGGGACTAGTAGCATCCATTTT.

This clonotype occurred many times. V gene TRBV9 combines with J gene TRBJ1-4, with D tentatively TRBD1 (5 bases). CDR3 length equals 16 residues. Trimming took off 2 bases at V and 5 bases at J, with 16 bases between the two ends. Germline lookup yields CDR1 SGDLS and CDR2 YYNGEE. Here the CDR3 reads CASSVIKQARNEKLFF. The CDR3 nucleotides are TGTGCCAGCAGCGTGATCAAACAGGCGAGGAATGAAAAACTGTTTTTT.

This clonotype was recorded many times. This chain links TRBV29-1 with TRBJ1-2; TRBD1 is a possible D gene (5 bases). Germline V lookup: CDR1 SQVTM, CDR2 ANQGSEA. The germline V and J ends were trimmed by 1 base and 0 bases, with 18 bases remaining between them. The CDR3 has 17 amino acids. CDR3 region: CSVEGGTLDRANYGYTF. The DNA for the CDR3 is TGCAGCGTTGAAGGGGGGACCCTTGACAGAGCTAACTATGGCTACACCTTC.

This clonotype was counted at least ten times. The chain has TRBV29-1 and TRBJ2-7; D unresolved. V was cut by 7 bases and J by 0 bases, with 19 bases left in between. CDR1 is SQVTM, CDR2 ANQGSEA, per germline. CDR3 length equals 15 residues. The CDR3, as DNA: TGCAGCGGGACCGACATATCCCGGAGCTCCTACGAGCAGTACTTC. Protein sequence: CSGTDISRSSYEQYF.

This clonotype has ten or more counts. The V gene is TRBV3-1, the J gene TRBJ1-1, with 7 bases identical to TRBD1. After removal of 4 bases from V and 4 bases from J, the junction contained 3 bases not matched to a gene. Germline assignment: CDR1 LGHDT and CDR2 YNNKEL (reference sequence). The CDR3 has 13 residues. CDR3 in amino acids: CASSLRTGTEAFF. The CDR3 nucleotides read TGTGCCAGCAGCCTTCGGACAGGCACTGAAGCTTTCTTT.

This clonotype was observed a handful of times. This sequence may be a read error, since a much larger clone differs from it by one base. The chain combines TRBV7-9 with TRBJ2-6; no definite D call. V shed 6 bases and J shed 0 bases, with 3 bases lying between them. This CDR3 is 13 amino acids long. The germline gives CDR1 SEHNR, CDR2 FQNEAQ (reference sequence). The DNA for the CDR3 is TGTGCCAGCAGGGGCTCTGGGGCCAACGTCCTGACTTTC. Translation gives CASRGSGANVLTF.

This clonotype was seen only a few times. This chain links TRBV5-1 with TRBJ1-5; D not resolved. Germline V gene lookup returns CDR1 SGHRS and CDR2 YFSETQ. There are 15 residues in the CDR3. The V end lost 0 bases, the J end lost 6 bases, and 13 bases lay between the germline ends. The CDR3 reads CASSLDGLGIQPQHF. CDR3 bases: TGCGCCAGCAGCTTGGATGGCCTAGGGATTCAGCCCCAGCATTTT.

The table lists this clonotype with many counts. The rearrangement links TRBV10-3 to TRBJ2-1, with a weak D call TRBD2 (5 bases). V shed 11 bases and J shed 0 bases, with 17 bases lying between them. This CDR3 is 15 amino acids long. Germline-derived CDR1 and CDR2 are ENHRY and SYGVKD. The CDR3: CASYSGISSYNEQFF. In nucleotides, the CDR3 is TGTGCCTCTTATTCGGGGATTAGCTCCTACAATGAGCAGTTCTTC.

Ten or more counts support this clonotype. The chain links TRBV18 to TRBJ1-2; no definite D call. V gave up 1 base and J gave up 4 bases, with 7 bases separating them. The CDR3 consists of 13 residues. Germline CDR1 KGHSH, CDR2 LQKENI. This CDR3 reads CASSPQGIYGYTF. CDR3 bases: TGTGCCAGCTCACCACAGGGAATCTATGGCTACACCTTC.

This clonotype appeared many times. The V and J genes are TRBV7-2 and TRBJ2-1, with TRBD1 matching 10 bases. The CDR3 totals 17 residues. With 5 bases clipped from V and 0 bases from J, the junction kept 7 bases outside the gene matches. Germline V gene sequence: CDR1 SGHTA, CDR2 FQGNSA. CDR3 sequence: CASSPGDRGSSYNEQFF. In nucleotides, the CDR3 is TGTGCCAGCAGCCCCGGGGACAGGGGTAGCTCCTACAATGAGCAGTTCTTC.

At least ten counts were recorded for this clonotype. The rearrangement joins TRBV6-1 to TRBJ1-4; D is perhaps TRBD1 (6 bases). This CDR3 is built from 13 residues. Germline values: CDR1 MNHNS, CDR2 SASEGT. The V and J ends lost 6 bases and 6 bases respectively, with 11 bases between them. CDR3 sequence: CASSRTVDEKLFF. The CDR3, as DNA: TGTGCCAGCAGCCGGACAGTTGATGAAAAACTGTTTTTT.

V gene TRBV29-1 combines with J gene TRBJ2-7; TRBD1 matches at 10 bases. The junction had 6 bases not matched to a gene; V was cut back by 1 base and J by 3 bases. From germline, CDR1 is SQVTM and CDR2 ANQGSEA. The length of the CDR3 is 15 residues. The CDR3 protein is CSVEASGTGDYEQYF. As DNA, the CDR3 is TGCAGCGTTGAAGCGTCCGGGACAGGGGACTACGAGCAGTACTTC.